This T cell receptor beta chain was found in a study of blood T cell repertoires in COVID-19. Overall study: Sample material is recorded as cDNA or gDNA derived from T cells, B-cell-depleted T cells, or PBMCs.

As originally analysed: It was from reference gene primer amplification that nucleated cell counts were estimated. TCRdb's copy holds only in-frame clones and misses some; the assay was immunoSEQ multiplex PCR. The V and J calls and clone size were taken over from that table, and D and trimming were inferred from the DNA. The sample holds roughly 200,000 clones, roughly 80% seen once. The receptor was isolated from a man aged 50 or older who had recovered from COVID-19. Input material: peripheral blood.

The CDR3 reads CASRRRGETYEQYF. In DNA form, the CDR3 reads TGTGCCAGCAGACGCAGGGGGGAAACCTACGAGCAGTACTTC. The rearrangement uses TRBV5-4 and TRBJ2-7; weak D call: TRBD1 (7 bases). The CDR3 sequence is 14 residues long. Trimming removed 5 bases from V and 2 bases from J, with 14 bases in between. CDR1 and CDR2 from the germline V gene are SGHNT and YYREEE (reference sequence).